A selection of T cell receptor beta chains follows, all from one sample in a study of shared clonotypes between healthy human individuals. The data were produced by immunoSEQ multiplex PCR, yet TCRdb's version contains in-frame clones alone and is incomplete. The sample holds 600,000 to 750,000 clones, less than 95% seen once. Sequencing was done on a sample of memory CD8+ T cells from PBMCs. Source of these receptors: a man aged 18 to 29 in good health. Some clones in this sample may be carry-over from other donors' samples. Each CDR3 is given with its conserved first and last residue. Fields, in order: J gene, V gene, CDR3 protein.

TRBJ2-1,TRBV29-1,CSVERTGGYNEQFF
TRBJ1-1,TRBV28,CASSFGRHTEAFF
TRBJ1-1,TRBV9,CASTRGANTEAFF
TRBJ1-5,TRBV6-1,CASSGAVGLSNQPQHF
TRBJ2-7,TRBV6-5,CASSSDRGLGEQYF
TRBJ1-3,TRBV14,CASSQERIRGGNTIYF
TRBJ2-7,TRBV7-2,CASSFTGYEQYF
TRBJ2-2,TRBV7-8,CASSMGSPGLAVTGELFF
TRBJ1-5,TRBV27,CASSLRPGRGQPQHF
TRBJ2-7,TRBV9,CASSPSGLEGYEQYF
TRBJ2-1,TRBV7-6,CASSGDRGDYNEQFF
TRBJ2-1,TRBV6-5,CASSYAYEQFF
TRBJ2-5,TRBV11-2,CASSLVGTTAETQYF
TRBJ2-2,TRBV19,CASSIDPGTGELFF
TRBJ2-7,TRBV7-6,CASGLAGYLSEQYF
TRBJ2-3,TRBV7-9,CASSLGVDTQYF
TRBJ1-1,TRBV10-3,CAISDVQGGTEAFF
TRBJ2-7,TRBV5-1,CASSAGQGVYEQYF
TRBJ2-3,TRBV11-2,CASSYPRQGTDTQYF
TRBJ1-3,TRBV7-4,CASTYGLRARNTIYF
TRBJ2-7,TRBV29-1,CSVRSDGEQYF
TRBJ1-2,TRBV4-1,CASSQEIRDYGYTF
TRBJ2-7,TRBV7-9,CASSEASGGTYEQYF
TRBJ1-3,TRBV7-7,CASSPGSGTGNTIYF
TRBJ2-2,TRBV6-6,CASSFGDRGEAGELFF
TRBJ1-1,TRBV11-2,CASSLVRRMNTEAFF
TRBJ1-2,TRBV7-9,CASSPTATNYGYTF
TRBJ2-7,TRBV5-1,CASSKDLPFEQYF
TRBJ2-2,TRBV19,CASSLPAERTGELFF